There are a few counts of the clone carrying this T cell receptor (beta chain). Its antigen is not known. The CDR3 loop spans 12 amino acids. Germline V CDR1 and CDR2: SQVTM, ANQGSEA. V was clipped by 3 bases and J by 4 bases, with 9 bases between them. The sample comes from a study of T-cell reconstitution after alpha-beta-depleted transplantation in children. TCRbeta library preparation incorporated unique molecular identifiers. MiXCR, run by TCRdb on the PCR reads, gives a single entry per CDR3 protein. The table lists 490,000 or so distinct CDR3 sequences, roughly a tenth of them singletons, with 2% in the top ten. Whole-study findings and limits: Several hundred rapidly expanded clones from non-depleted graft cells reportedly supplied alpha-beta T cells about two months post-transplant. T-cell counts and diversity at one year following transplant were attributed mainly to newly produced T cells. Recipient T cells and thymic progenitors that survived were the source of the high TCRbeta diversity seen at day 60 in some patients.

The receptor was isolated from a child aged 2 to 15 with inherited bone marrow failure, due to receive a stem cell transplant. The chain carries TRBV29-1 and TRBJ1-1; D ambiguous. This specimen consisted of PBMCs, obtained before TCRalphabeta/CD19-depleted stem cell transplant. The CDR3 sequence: CSVDGVGTEAFF. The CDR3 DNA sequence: TGCAGCGTTGACGGGGTCGGCACTGAAGCTTTCTTT.